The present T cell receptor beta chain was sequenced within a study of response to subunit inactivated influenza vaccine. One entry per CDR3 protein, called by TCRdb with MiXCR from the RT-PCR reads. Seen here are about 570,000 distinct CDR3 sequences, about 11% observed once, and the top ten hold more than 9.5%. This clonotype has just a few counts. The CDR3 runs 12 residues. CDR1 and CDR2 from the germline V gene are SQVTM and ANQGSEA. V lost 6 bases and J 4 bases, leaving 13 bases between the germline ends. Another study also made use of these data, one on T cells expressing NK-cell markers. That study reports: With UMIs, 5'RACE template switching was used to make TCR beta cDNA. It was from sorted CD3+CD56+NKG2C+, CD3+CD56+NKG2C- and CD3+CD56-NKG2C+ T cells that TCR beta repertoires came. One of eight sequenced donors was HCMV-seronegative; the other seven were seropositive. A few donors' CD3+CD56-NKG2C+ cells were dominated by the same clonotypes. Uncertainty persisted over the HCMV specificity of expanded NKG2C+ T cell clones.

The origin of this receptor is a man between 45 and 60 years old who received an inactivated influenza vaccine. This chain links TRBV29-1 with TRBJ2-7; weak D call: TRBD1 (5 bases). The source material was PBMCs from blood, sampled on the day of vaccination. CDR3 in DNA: TGCAGCGTCATGGTCAGGGAATACGAGCAGTACTTC. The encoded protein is CSVMVREYEQYF.